These T cell receptor beta chains were read from a single sample in a study of CD8+ T cells in alopecia areata. The assay was immunoSEQ multiplex PCR, and TCRdb's table has in-frame clones only and misses some. The sample lists 8,000 or so clones; 70% to 85% were seen once. Sequencing used CD4+ Tregs sorted from blood. All receptors derive from a human donor with alopecia areata. Each CDR3 is given with its conserved first and last residue. The order of the fields is D gene, clone size, J gene, V gene, CDR3 DNA, CDR3 protein. D genes are given only for firm matches. Only some rows state a clone size, as once, few, many or a class for expanded clones.

D: NA; size: once; J: TRBJ2-2; V: TRBV29-1; DNA: TGCAGCGTTGCAGAGCCAGAGAACACCGGGGAGCTGTTTTTT; CDR3: CSVAEPENTGELFF
D: TRBD1; size: NA; J: TRBJ2-5; V: TRBV28; DNA: TGTGCCGCTTCCGGGACAGGGGGAAAAGAGACCCAGTACTTC; CDR3: CAASGTGGKETQYF
D: TRBD1; size: NA; J: TRBJ2-7; V: TRBV15; DNA: TGTGCCACCAGCCGGGACAGGGGCTACGAGCAGTACTTC; CDR3: CATSRDRGYEQYF
D: NA; size: few; J: TRBJ2-2; V: TRBV6-5; DNA: TGTGCCAGCAGTTACCGGGGGACCGGGGAGCTGTTTTTT; CDR3: CASSYRGTGELFF
D: TRBD2; size: NA; J: TRBJ2-3; V: TRBV7-2; DNA: TGTGCCAGCAGCACGGGGGGTTATAGCACAGATACGCAGTATTTT; CDR3: CASSTGGYSTDTQYF
D: NA; size: NA; J: TRBJ2-2; V: TRBV5-1; DNA: TGCGCCAGCAGCCCCGGGACTTTGAACACCGGGGAGCTGTTTTTT; CDR3: CASSPGTLNTGELFF
D: NA; size: NA; J: TRBJ1-4; V: TRBV5-1; DNA: TGCGCCAGCAGCTTTTTGGGGACTAATAATGAAAAACTGTTTTTT; CDR3: CASSFLGTNNEKLFF
D: TRBD2; size: NA; J: TRBJ2-1; V: TRBV19; DNA: TGTGCCAGTAGTATATGGACTAGCGTCAATGAGCAGTTCTTC; CDR3: CASSIWTSVNEQFF
D: TRBD1; size: few; J: TRBJ1-4; V: TRBV5-1; DNA: TGCGCCAGCAGCCGGGACAGGGGTTCTAATGAAAAACTGTTTTTT; CDR3: CASSRDRGSNEKLFF
D: TRBD2; size: NA; J: TRBJ2-7; V: TRBV29-1; DNA: TGCAGCGTTGAACCTCGATTAGCGGGAGTCGTAGGAAAGCAGTACTTC; CDR3: CSVEPRLAGVVGKQYF
D: NA; size: NA; J: TRBJ2-6; V: TRBV5-1; DNA: TGCGCCAGCAGCTTGGGGGGTTCCGGGGCCAACGTCCTGACTTTC; CDR3: CASSLGGSGANVLTF
D: NA; size: NA; J: TRBJ2-2; V: TRBV7-3; DNA: TGTGCCAGCAGCTTAATGGCCGAAGGGAACACCGGGGAGCTGTTTTTT; CDR3: CASSLMAEGNTGELFF
D: NA; size: once; J: TRBJ1-2; V: TRBV2; DNA: TGTGCCAGCAGTGATTGGGCGGCGGGCTACACCTTC; CDR3: CASSDWAAGYTF
D: NA; size: NA; J: TRBJ1-2; V: TRBV6-5; DNA: TGTGCCAGCAGCCGAGCTGGGCAGGGTTATGGCTACACCTTC; CDR3: CASSRAGQGYGYTF
D: TRBD2; size: NA; J: TRBJ2-1; V: TRBV5-1; DNA: TGCGCCAGCAGCATCCTAGGCGGGGGGAGCGATGAGCAGTTCTTC; CDR3: CASSILGGGSDEQFF
D: NA; size: NA; J: TRBJ2-7; V: TRBV5-1; DNA: TGCGCCAGCTGGGACGGAGGCTACGAGCAGTACTTC; CDR3: CASWDGGYEQYF
D: NA; size: NA; J: TRBJ2-6; V: TRBV18; DNA: TGTGCCAGCTCACCAAACCAGGGCTCTGGGGCCAACGTCCTGACTTTC; CDR3: CASSPNQGSGANVLTF
D: TRBD2; size: NA; J: TRBJ2-7; V: TRBV4-3; DNA: TGCGCCAGCAGCCAACTAGCGGGGGGGATTTACGAGCAGTACTTC; CDR3: CASSQLAGGIYEQYF
D: TRBD1; size: NA; J: TRBJ1-2; V: TRBV7-8; DNA: TGTGCCAGCAGCCCCAGGGGGCGCGACTATGGCTACACCTTC; CDR3: CASSPRGRDYGYTF
D: TRBD2; size: few; J: TRBJ2-1; V: TRBV7-2; DNA: TGTGCCAGCAGCTTACTCAGTGGCGGGGGGGCTAGCTCCTACAATGAGCAGTTCTTC; CDR3: CASSLLSGGGASSYNEQFF
D: NA; size: once; J: TRBJ2-1; V: TRBV6-6; DNA: TGTGCCAGCAGTACCTGGGGTAGGGGGCAGTTCTTC; CDR3: CASSTWGRGQFF
D: NA; size: NA; J: TRBJ1-2; V: TRBV5-4; DNA: TGTGCCAGCATCGGGGACGGGGCTAACTATGGCTACACCTTC; CDR3: CASIGDGANYGYTF
D: NA; size: NA; J: TRBJ2-5; V: TRBV7-2; DNA: TGTGCCAGCAGCTGGCGCCCTAAAGAGACCCAGTACTTC; CDR3: CASSWRPKETQYF
D: NA; size: NA; J: TRBJ1-5; V: TRBV15; DNA: TGTGCCACCAGCAGAGATTCGGCAGGTTCGTATAGCAATCAGCCCCAGCATTTT; CDR3: CATSRDSAGSYSNQPQHF
D: NA; size: NA; J: TRBJ2-1; V: TRBV11-2; DNA: TGTGCCAGCAGCTTAGTAGGGGGGCCCTACAATGAGCAGTTCTTC; CDR3: CASSLVGGPYNEQFF
D: TRBD2; size: few; J: TRBJ2-1; V: TRBV29-1; DNA: TGCAGCGTCGGAACTAGCGGGGGTGGCGGTGAGCAGTTCTTC; CDR3: CSVGTSGGGGEQFF
D: NA; size: NA; J: TRBJ2-1; V: TRBV11-2; DNA: TGTGCCAGCAGCTCGTTCCGACAGTACAATGAGCAGTTCTTC; CDR3: CASSSFRQYNEQFF
D: TRBD2; size: NA; J: TRBJ2-5; V: TRBV7-2; DNA: TGTGCCAGCAGCTTAGATAGTAGCGGGGGAAAGACCCAGTACTTC; CDR3: CASSLDSSGGKTQYF
D: NA; size: few; J: TRBJ2-1; V: TRBV6-5; DNA: TGTGCCAGCAGAAAGGTTGTCACGGTTTACAATGAGCAGTTCTTC; CDR3: CASRKVVTVYNEQFF
D: TRBD1; size: NA; J: TRBJ2-2; V: TRBV5-1; DNA: TGCGCCAGCTCCGGGACAGGGAGGGCCGGGGAGCTGTTTTTT; CDR3: CASSGTGRAGELFF
D: NA; size: NA; J: TRBJ1-1; V: TRBV5-4; DNA: TGTGCCAGCAGCTTGGAACTGAACACTGAAGCTTTCTTT; CDR3: CASSLELNTEAFF
D: NA; size: NA; J: TRBJ2-5; V: TRBV6-6; DNA: TGTGCCAGCAGTTATCTCCGACAGAGTCAAGAGACCCAGTACTTC; CDR3: CASSYLRQSQETQYF
D: NA; size: NA; J: TRBJ1-3; V: TRBV6-5; DNA: TGTGCCAGCAGACCCGACAGAACTGGAAACACCATATATTTT; CDR3: CASRPDRTGNTIYF
D: NA; size: few; J: TRBJ1-2; V: TRBV29-1; DNA: TGCAGCGTTGAAGATTTGGGGAGTGGAGGCTACACCTTC; CDR3: CSVEDLGSGGYTF
D: TRBD1; size: once; J: TRBJ1-2; V: TRBV19; DNA: TGTGCCAGTAGTATTCCGGGGACAGGGAACTATGGCTACACCTTC; CDR3: CASSIPGTGNYGYTF
D: NA; size: NA; J: TRBJ2-3; V: TRBV5-6; DNA: TGTGCCAGCAGCTCTAGGTGGATTGGCACAGATACGCAGTATTTT; CDR3: CASSSRWIGTDTQYF
D: TRBD1; size: NA; J: TRBJ1-2; V: TRBV7-9; DNA: TGTGCCAGCAGCTTGACAGGGGTTGGCTACACCTTC; CDR3: CASSLTGVGYTF
D: TRBD1; size: few; J: TRBJ2-5; V: TRBV10-3; DNA: TGTGCCATCAGTGGGGACAGGGAAGAGACCCAGTACTTC; CDR3: CAISGDREETQYF
D: TRBD1; size: NA; J: TRBJ1-1; V: TRBV20-1; DNA: TGCAGTGAACAGGGGCACACTGAAGCTTTCTTT; CDR3: CSEQGHTEAFF
D: NA; size: NA; J: TRBJ2-3; V: TRBV28; DNA: TGTGCCAGCAGTTTAGGTTGGACTACAGATACGCAGTATTTT; CDR3: CASSLGWTTDTQYF
D: TRBD2; size: NA; J: TRBJ2-7; V: TRBV11-2; DNA: TGTGCCAGCAGCCAGGCTCAAAGCGGGAAAGCCTACGAGCAGTACTTC; CDR3: CASSQAQSGKAYEQYF
D: TRBD2; size: NA; J: TRBJ2-1; V: TRBV28; DNA: TGTGCCAGCAGCCCCCGACTAGCGGGCCCCTCAGGGGAGCAGTTCTTC; CDR3: CASSPRLAGPSGEQFF
D: NA; size: NA; J: TRBJ1-5; V: TRBV19; DNA: TGTGCCAGTCGCCGGGACATATCGGTCTATCAGCCCCAGCATTTT; CDR3: CASRRDISVYQPQHF
D: TRBD1; size: once; J: TRBJ2-1; V: TRBV7-9; DNA: TGTGCCAGCAGCTTAGCGGGGACAGGGGGCCGGCAGTTCTTC; CDR3: CASSLAGTGGRQFF
D: NA; size: NA; J: TRBJ2-3; V: TRBV4-3; DNA: TGCGCCAGCAGCCAAGATGCAGCAGATACGCAGTATTTT; CDR3: CASSQDAADTQYF